The next 23 T cell receptor beta chains were all read from a single sample in a study of T-cell reconstitution after alpha-beta-depleted transplantation in children. Unique molecular identifiers were built into the TCRbeta library. Each CDR3 protein is one row after TCRdb ran MiXCR on the PCR reads. The table has 800,000 to 1,000,000 distinct CDR3 sequences, roughly 31% seen once. The sample consisted of PBMCs, mostly from graft donor cells, taken 360 days after TCRalphabeta/CD19-depleted stem cell transplant. The receptor source for this set is a boy under three years old who had a stem cell transplant for SCID, so the T cells may come from the graft donor.

The chain joins TRBV9 to TRBJ2-1, with 7 bases that match TRBD2. The V segment lost 1 base and the J segment 0 bases; nucleotides outside the gene matches: 4. Per the germline V gene, CDR1 is SGDLS and CDR2 is YYNGEE. This CDR3 region has 16 residues. The CDR3 DNA sequence: TGTGCCAGCAGCGTAAAGGGCGGGAGCTCCTACAATGAGCAGTTCTTC. It is translated as CASSVKGGSSYNEQFF. Combining the CDR3 with reference TRBV9 and TRBJ2-1 gives the whole variable domain DSGVTQTPKHLITATGQRVTLRCSPRSGDLSVYWYQQSLDQGLQFLIQYYNGEERAKGNILERFSAQQFPDLHSELNLSSLELGDSALYFCASSVKGGSSYNEQFFGPGTRLTVL.

CDR3: CSAYLTVPLPGQYYEQYF. Written as DNA, the CDR3 is TGCAGTGCATATCTTACCGTACCCCTTCCGGGACAGTATTACGAGCAGTACTTC. The chain is built from TRBV20-1 and TRBJ2-7; the match to TRBD1 covers 7 bases. The CDR3 consists of 18 residues. CDR1 is DFQATT and CDR2 is SNEGSKA in the germline V gene (reference sequence). Trimming removed 6 bases from V and 4 bases from J; junction bases left unmatched: 24.

The chain employs TRBV3-1 and TRBJ2-1; the D gene could be TRBD1 or TRBD2 (5 bases each). Looked up from germline, CDR1 is LGHDT and CDR2 is YNNKEL (reference sequence). The CDR3 has 15 residues. The V gene lost 0 bases and the J gene lost 4 bases, with 10 bases spanning the gap. The CDR3 nucleotides read TGTGCCAGCAGCCAAGAAAGGGGAGTATACAATGAGCAGTTCTTC. This sequence encodes CASSQERGVYNEQFF.

This clonotype was detected only a few times. V is TRBV20-1 and J is TRBJ2-5, with 11 bases aligning to TRBD2. J was trimmed by 4 bases and V by 6 bases; bases with no gene match: 16. This CDR3 has 17 amino acids. Germline V gene data show CDR1 as DFQATT and CDR2 as SNEGSKA (reference sequence). The CDR3 DNA follows: TGCAGTGCCAGCCAGGGGCTAGCGGGGGGTTTGGGAGAGACCCAGTACTTC. Amino acids: CSASQGLAGGLGETQYF.

The chain recombines TRBV6-5 with TRBJ1-2, with D possibly matching TRBD1 (6 bases). V was clipped by 0 bases and J by 8 bases, with 13 bases between them. The germline gives CDR1 MNHEY, CDR2 SVGAGI. The CDR3 length is 14 residues. CDR3 amino acids: CASSYSTGGEGYTF. The CDR3 region has the DNA TGTGCCAGCAGTTACTCGACGGGGGGCGAAGGCTACACCTTC.

This clonotype occurred a few times. The chain recombines TRBV20-1 with TRBJ2-7, with 9 positions matching TRBD2. The CDR3 runs 14 residues. Germline lookup yields CDR1 DFQATT and CDR2 SNEGSKA (reference sequence). Losses at the gene ends were 7 bases for V and 0 bases for J; bases not matched to a gene: 7. The CDR3 sequence is CSVRTSAFSYEQYF. CDR3 DNA: TGCAGTGTCCGGACTAGCGCCTTCTCCTACGAGCAGTACTTC.

This chain links TRBV5-1 with TRBJ2-1, with D possibly being TRBD2 (6 bases). CDR3 length: 15 residues. Trimming left V 2 bases short and J 8 bases short, with 17 bases between. CDR1 SGHRS and CDR2 YFSETQ come from the germline V gene. CDR3 sequence (DNA): TGCGCCAGCAGCTTTAGTCTAGCGCCTGGCGATGAGCAGTTCTTC. Its translation: CASSFSLAPGDEQFF.

There are a few counts of this clonotype. The CDR3 DNA sequence: TGTGCCAGCAGCTTACGACACTCCTACGAGCAGTACTTC. Protein sequence: CASSLRHSYEQYF. This chain joins TRBV7-8 and TRBJ2-7; D gene ambiguous. The V and J ends lost 2 bases and 0 bases respectively, with 5 bases between them. CDR1 and CDR2 (germline): SGHVS, FQNEAQ. The CDR3 has 13 amino acids. The complete variable domain, with remaining parts taken from reference TRBV7-8 and TRBJ2-7, reads GAGVSQSPRYKVAKRGQDVALRCDPISGHVSLFWYQQALGQGPEFLTYFQNEAQLDKSGLPSDRFFAERPEGSVSTLKIQRTQQEDSAVYLCASSLRHSYEQYFGPGTRLTVT.

V is TRBV4-2 and J is TRBJ2-7, with D possibly matching TRBD1 (6 bases). The V end lost 0 bases, the J end lost 1 base, and 16 bases lay between the germline ends. Per germline, CDR1 LGHNA and CDR2 YNFKEQ. The CDR3 extends over 17 amino acids. Written as DNA, the CDR3 is TGTGCCAGCAGCCAAGATGGGGGCTACGGAGAATCCTACGAGCAGTACTTC. Translation: CASSQDGGYGESYEQYF.

This clonotype was seen only a few times. The genes are TRBV29-1 and TRBJ2-7, with TRBD2 matching 9 bases. V was clipped by 6 bases and J by 0 bases; unmatched bases: 3. This CDR3 region has 13 residues. Looked up from germline, CDR1 is SQVTM and CDR2 is ANQGSEA. The CDR3 DNA follows: TGCAGCGTCGCGGGGGGGCGCTCCTACGAGCAGTACTTC. Translation gives CSVAGGRSYEQYF.

The V and J genes are TRBV9 and TRBJ2-7; tentatively, D is TRBD2 (5 bases). This CDR3 comprises 16 residues. The ends were cut back, 4 bases at V and 2 bases at J, with 19 bases in the middle. Germline values: CDR1 SGDLS, CDR2 YYNGEE. The CDR3 coding sequence is TGTGCCAGCAGCCCCCGGGGTGACCGCGGCGCCTACGAGCAGTACTTC. Translation gives CASSPRGDRGAYEQYF.

This clonotype was counted only a few times. The genes are TRBV9 and TRBJ2-3; no clear D gene. This CDR3 comprises 15 residues. V lost 3 bases and J lost 1, with 12 bases in between. Germline CDR1 is SGDLS and CDR2 is YYNGEE. The CDR3 coding sequence is TGTGCCAGCAGCGAGGGATTACGCGGCACAGATACGCAGTATTTT. Its translation: CASSEGLRGTDTQYF.

This clonotype was counted only a few times. The CDR3 sequence: CASSLVGTGKDEQYF. The CDR3 DNA reads as TGTGCCAGCAGTTTAGTAGGGACAGGGAAAGACGAGCAGTACTTC. The chain joins TRBV12-3 or TRBV12-4 to TRBJ2-7; 9 positions agree with TRBD1. V shed 1 base and J 5 bases; nucleotides not matched to a gene: 6. This CDR3 has 15 residues.

In DNA form, the CDR3 reads TGTGCCAGCAGTTACGGACTAGCGGGGGGCTACGAGCAGTACTTC. It is translated as CASSYGLAGGYEQYF. The V and J genes are TRBV6-5 and TRBJ2-7; 14 positions match TRBD2. Germline lookup yields CDR1 MNHEY and CDR2 SVGAGI. The CDR3 spans 15 residues. Germline trimming cut 2 bases from V and 3 bases from J; bases unmatched to any gene: 0.

The chain joins TRBV20-1 to TRBJ2-1, with D perhaps given as TRBD1 or TRBD2 (5 bases each). The CDR3 is 11 residues long. The V gene's germline CDR1 is DFQATT and CDR2 SNEGSKA (reference sequence). The V gene lost 6 bases and the J gene lost 7 bases, with 10 bases spanning the gap. As DNA, the CDR3 is TGCAGTGCCGGGAAGGGGAATGAGCAGTTCTTC. As protein: CSAGKGNEQFF.

This sequence joins TRBV7-6 and TRBJ1-5; maybe TRBD1 (6 bases). The CDR3 runs to 17 residues. V gave up 0 bases and J gave up 4 bases, with 16 bases separating them. The germline V gene encodes CDR1 SGHVS and CDR2 FNYEAQ. The CDR3 spells CASSLAPGTGPNQPQHF. In DNA form, the CDR3 reads TGTGCCAGCAGCTTAGCACCGGGTACAGGGCCAAATCAGCCCCAGCATTTT.

The rearrangement links TRBV5-1 to TRBJ2-7, with 8 positions matching TRBD1. Trimming removed 6 bases from V and 3 bases from J; junction bases left unmatched: 11. CDR3 length equals 15 residues. The germline CDR1 and CDR2 sequences are SGHRS and YFSETQ. CDR3 sequence (DNA): TGCGCCAGCACCCAAGGACAGGGAAACTACTACGAGCAGTACTTC. It specifies CASTQGQGNYYEQYF.

CDR3 loop: CASSSRGLPNYGYTF. CDR3 in DNA: TGTGCCAGCAGTTCCCGGGGCCTCCCCAACTATGGCTACACCTTC. The chain combines TRBV6-2 or TRBV6-3 with TRBJ1-2; possible D gene TRBD1, 5 bases. Trimming cost V 4 bases and J 2 bases, with 14 bases left between them. Germline assignment: CDR1 MNHEY and CDR2 SVGEGT. The CDR3 totals 15 residues.

This clonotype was found once. The rearrangement uses TRBV5-1 and TRBJ2-5, with 9 bases that match TRBD2. V dropped 4 bases and J dropped 2; count of bases not matched to a gene: 9. Per the germline V gene, CDR1 is SGHRS and CDR2 is YFSETQ. CDR3 length: 16 residues. This CDR3 is CASSLSSGTRQETQYF. The DNA of the CDR3 is TGCGCCAGCAGCCTATCTAGCGGGACAAGGCAAGAGACCCAGTACTTC.

This clonotype has a handful of counts. The chain is built from TRBV2 and TRBJ2-1; D is ambiguous. Germline loops: CDR1 SNHLY, CDR2 FYNNEI. This CDR3 comprises 18 residues. V was pared by 0 bases and J by 3 bases, with 18 bases between. The CDR3 nucleotides are TGTGCCAGCAGTGAAGCGCTTCTGAGGAATGTTGGCTACAATGAGCAGTTCTTC. Its protein is CASSEALLRNVGYNEQFF.

This clonotype occurred once. The chain employs TRBV2 and TRBJ2-1, with 9 nucleotides matching TRBD1. Germline loops: CDR1 SNHLY, CDR2 FYNNEI. The CDR3 is made up of 15 amino acids. V trimming: 4 bases; J trimming: 8 bases; junction bases outside the gene matches: 9. CDR3 DNA sequence: TGTGCCAGCAGTGGGGACAGGGTAATTGGGGATGAGCAGTTCTTC. Translated, it gives CASSGDRVIGDEQFF.

This clonotype has just a few counts. The rearrangement uses TRBV28 and TRBJ1-4; D remains ambiguous. Germline CDR1 is MDHEN and CDR2 is SYDVKM. Trimming cost V 6 bases and J 5 bases, with 19 bases left between them. The CDR3 sequence is 16 residues long. The CDR3, as DNA: TGTGCCAGCAGGCCCCCCCAGCGGTCGCCAAATGAAAAACTGTTTTTT. This sequence encodes CASRPPQRSPNEKLFF.

This clonotype has only a few counts. The V and J genes are TRBV7-6 and TRBJ2-7; a possible D gene is TRBD2 (6 bases). This CDR3 region has 15 residues. Germline values: CDR1 SGHVS, CDR2 FNYEAQ. The V and J ends lost 1 base and 5 bases respectively, with 15 bases between them. The CDR3 here is CASSLGAPPGDEQYF. The CDR3 DNA sequence: TGTGCCAGCAGCTTAGGGGCCCCTCCGGGGGACGAGCAGTACTTC.